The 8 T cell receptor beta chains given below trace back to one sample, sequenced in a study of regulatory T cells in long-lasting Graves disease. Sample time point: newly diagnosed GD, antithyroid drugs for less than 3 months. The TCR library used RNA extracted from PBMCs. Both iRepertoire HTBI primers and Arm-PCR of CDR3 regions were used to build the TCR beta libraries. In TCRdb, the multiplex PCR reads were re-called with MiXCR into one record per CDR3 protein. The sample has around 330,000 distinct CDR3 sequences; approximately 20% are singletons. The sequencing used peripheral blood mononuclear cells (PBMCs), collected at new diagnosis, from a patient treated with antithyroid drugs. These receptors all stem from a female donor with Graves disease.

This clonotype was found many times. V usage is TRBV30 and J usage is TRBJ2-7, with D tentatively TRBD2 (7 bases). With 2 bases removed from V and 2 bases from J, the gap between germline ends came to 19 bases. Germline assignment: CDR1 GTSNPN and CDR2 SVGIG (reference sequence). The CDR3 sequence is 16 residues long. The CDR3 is CAWSLPFSGGPYEQYF. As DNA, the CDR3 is TGTGCCTGGAGTCTCCCCTTTTCCGGGGGGCCCTACGAGCAGTACTTC.

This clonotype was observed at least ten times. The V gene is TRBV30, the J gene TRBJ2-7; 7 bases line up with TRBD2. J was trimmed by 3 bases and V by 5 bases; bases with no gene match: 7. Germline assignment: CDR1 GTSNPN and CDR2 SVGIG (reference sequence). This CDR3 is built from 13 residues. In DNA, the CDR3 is TGTGCCTGGGCTCCTAGCGGCGACTACGAGCAGTACTTC. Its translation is CAWAPSGDYEQYF.

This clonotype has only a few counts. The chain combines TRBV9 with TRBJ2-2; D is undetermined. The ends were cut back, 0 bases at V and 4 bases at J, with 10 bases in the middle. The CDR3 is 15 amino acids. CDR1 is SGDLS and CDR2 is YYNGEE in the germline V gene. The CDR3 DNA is TGTGCCAGCAGCGTAGGAGCCCCGGGCACCGGGGAGCTGTTTTTT. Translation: CASSVGAPGTGELFF.

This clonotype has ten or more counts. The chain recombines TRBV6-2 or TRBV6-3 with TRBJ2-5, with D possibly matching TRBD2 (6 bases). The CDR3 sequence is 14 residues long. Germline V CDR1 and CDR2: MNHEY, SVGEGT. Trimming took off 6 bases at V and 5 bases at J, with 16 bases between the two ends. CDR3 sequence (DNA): TGTGCCAGCAGCCTTTACGGGAGTAGGGAGACCCAGTACTTC. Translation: CASSLYGSRETQYF.

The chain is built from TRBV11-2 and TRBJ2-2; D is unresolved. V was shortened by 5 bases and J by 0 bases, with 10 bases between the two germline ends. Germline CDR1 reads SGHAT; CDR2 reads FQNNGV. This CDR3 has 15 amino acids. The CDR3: CASSPRPSNTGELFF. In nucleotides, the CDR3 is TGTGCCAGCAGCCCCCGGCCTTCGAACACCGGGGAGCTGTTTTTT.

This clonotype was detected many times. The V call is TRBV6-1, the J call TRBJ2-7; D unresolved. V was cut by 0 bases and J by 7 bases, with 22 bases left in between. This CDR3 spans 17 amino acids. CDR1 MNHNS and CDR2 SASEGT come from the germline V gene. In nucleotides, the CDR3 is TGTGCCAGCAGTGAAGCGCCAAGTCCATTGGGGATGGGAGAGCAGTACTTC. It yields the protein CASSEAPSPLGMGEQYF.

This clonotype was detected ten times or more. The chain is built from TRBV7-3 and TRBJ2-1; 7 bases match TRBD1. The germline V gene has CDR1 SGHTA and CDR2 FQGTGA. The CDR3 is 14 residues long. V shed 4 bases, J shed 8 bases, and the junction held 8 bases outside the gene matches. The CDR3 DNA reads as TGTGCCAGCAGCTCACAGGGAACAGGGGATGAGCAGTTCTTC. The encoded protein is CASSSQGTGDEQFF.

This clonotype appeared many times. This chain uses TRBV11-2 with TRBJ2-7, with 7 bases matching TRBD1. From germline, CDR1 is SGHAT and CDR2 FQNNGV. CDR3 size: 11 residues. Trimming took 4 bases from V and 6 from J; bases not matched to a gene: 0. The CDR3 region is CASSYRGEQYF. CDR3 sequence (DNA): TGTGCCAGCAGCTACAGGGGCGAGCAGTACTTC.